This is a list of T cell receptor beta chains from one sample in a study of T cells in localized non-small cell lung cancer. Using immunoSEQ multiplex PCR, the repertoire was profiled, and TCRdb retains in-frame clones only, with some absent. The sample records over 20,000 clones, around 86% being singletons. The sample consisted of peripheral blood, taken before any cancer treatment. The receptors derive from a male donor aged 60 or over with stage II squamous cell lung carcinoma. Each CDR3 is given with its conserved first and last residue. Fields, in order: D gene, CDR3 length, clone size, J gene, V gene, CDR3 DNA, CDR3 protein. D genes are given only for firm matches. Rows give clone size only sometimes, using once, few, many, or a class for an expanded clone.

NA | 16 | NA | TRBJ2-2 | TRBV5-8 | TGTGCCAGCAGCATTGGTCTAAGGCTAATCTCCGGGGAGCTGTTTTTT | CASSIGLRLISGELFF
NA | 15 | NA | TRBJ1-5 | TRBV4-3 | TGCGCCAGCAGCCAAGAGTATCGACAGAATCAGCCCCAGCATTTT | CASSQEYRQNQPQHF
TRBD2 | 13 | NA | TRBJ2-1 | TRBV7-2 | TGTGCCAGCAGCTTAAGCGGGGGGCGCGGGCAGTTCTTC | CASSLSGGRGQFF
TRBD1 | 14 | NA | TRBJ2-2 | TRBV6-1 | TGTGCCAGCAGGATGACAGGGGACACCGGGGAGCTGTTTTTT | CASRMTGDTGELFF
NA | 14 | NA | TRBJ2-7 | TRBV5-6 | TGTGCCAGCAGCTTCGGGGGTCCTTCCTACGAGCAGTACTTC | CASSFGGPSYEQYF
NA | 17 | NA | TRBJ1-4 | TRBV2 | TGTGCCAGCAGGGGCCGGGCTTCAGGGTGGACTAATGAAAAACTGTTTTTT | CASRGRASGWTNEKLFF
TRBD2 | 19 | once | TRBJ2-7 | TRBV28 | TGTGCCAGCAGTATTCCGGGACTAGCGGGAGGACCAAACGTTTACGAGCAGTACTTC | CASSIPGLAGGPNVYEQYF
TRBD1 | 17 | NA | TRBJ1-2 | TRBV28 | TGTGCCAGCAGACCGCCCCTGGGACAGGACTTTAGCAATGGCTACACCTTC | CASRPPLGQDFSNGYTF
NA | 14 | NA | TRBJ1-3 | TRBV6-5 | TGTGCCAGCAGTATGGGAGGCACTGGAAACACCATATATTTT | CASSMGGTGNTIYF
NA | 14 | NA | TRBJ2-5 | TRBV5-4 | TGTGCCAGCAGACGAGGCAGGGACCAAGAGACCCAGTACTTC | CASRRGRDQETQYF
TRBD2 | 15 | once | TRBJ2-3 | TRBV6-5 | TGTGCCAGCAGTTATAGCGGGGGGTACGCAGATACGCAGTATTTT | CASSYSGGYADTQYF
NA | 13 | NA | TRBJ1-1 | TRBV10-1 | TGCGCCAGCAGTCCAGCCCTGAACACTGAAGCTTTCTTT | CASSPALNTEAFF
TRBD2 | 17 | few | TRBJ2-1 | TRBV5-1 | TGCGCCAGCAGCTTGAAGGTAGCGGGGGGATCTTACAATGAGCAGTTCTTC | CASSLKVAGGSYNEQFF
TRBD1 | 20 | NA | TRBJ2-1 | TRBV9 | TGTGCCAGCAGCGGAGGGGCCACCCTTGGACAGGGGGCGGCCTACAATGAGCAGTTCTTC | CASSGGATLGQGAAYNEQFF
TRBD2 | 17 | NA | TRBJ2-3 | TRBV5-4 | TGTGCCAGCAGCTCCGGGACTAGCGGGAGACGGTCAGATACGCAGTATTTT | CASSSGTSGRRSDTQYF
TRBD1 | 13 | NA | TRBJ1-4 | TRBV30 | TGTGCCTGGGGCCCCCGGGACAGTGAAAAACTGTTTTTT | CAWGPRDSEKLFF
NA | 15 | NA | TRBJ1-1 | TRBV28 | TGTGCCAGCAGCTTTGCACTTAGGGGGGGGACTGAAGCTTTCTTT | CASSFALRGGTEAFF
NA | 18 | NA | TRBJ1-5 | TRBV21-1 | TGTGCCAGCAGCATAGGACAGGGGGCCTGGGTCGGCAATCAGCCCCAGCATTTT | CASSIGQGAWVGNQPQHF
NA | 15 | NA | TRBJ1-5 | TRBV2 | TGTGCCAGCAGGGAAAAGCCTACGACGCGGCAGCCCCAGCATTTT | CASREKPTTRQPQHF
NA | 14 | NA | TRBJ1-6 | TRBV19 | TGTGCCAGTAGTTTCCCGGTGGTAGCTTCACCCCTCCACTTT | CASSFPVVASPLHF
NA | 18 | NA | TRBJ1-2 | TRBV21-1 | TGTGCCAGCAGCAAAGGACTCCTACAGGGGTATAAGGACTATGGCTACACCTTC | CASSKGLLQGYKDYGYTF
NA | 15 | once | TRBJ2-5 | TRBV5-4 | TGTGCCAGCAGCCGGGCGGGGCCCTCGGAGGAGACCCAGTACTTC | CASSRAGPSEETQYF
TRBD2 | 15 | NA | TRBJ2-7 | TRBV5-1 | TGCGCCAGCAGCCCGGACAGCGGGAGGGGGGGCGAGCAGTACTTC | CASSPDSGRGGEQYF
NA | 14 | NA | TRBJ2-1 | TRBV6-5 | TGTGCCAGCACCCCGGGACACCAAAACAATGAGCAGTTCTTC | CASTPGHQNNEQFF
NA | 15 | NA | TRBJ1-6 | TRBV9 | TGTGCCAGCAGCGTAGGAGGGGGTTATAATTCACCCCTCCACTTT | CASSVGGGYNSPLHF